This T cell receptor (beta chain) was identified during a study of response to subunit inactivated influenza vaccine. Each CDR3 protein is one row after TCRdb ran MiXCR on the RT-PCR reads. The data contain around 600,000 distinct CDR3 sequences, roughly 10% of them seen just once; the ten biggest clones take up approximately 11%. Germline loops: CDR1 DFQATT, CDR2 SNEGSKA (reference sequence). The V end lost 0 bases, the J end lost 5 bases, and 13 bases lay between the germline ends. CDR3 length: 14 amino acids. These data also featured in a second study, about T cells expressing NK-cell markers. As that study records: Researchers built TCR beta cDNA using 5'RACE template switching with UMIs. The sequencing cohort of eight donors included seven HCMV-seropositive individuals and one seronegative individual.

V and J are TRBV20-1 and TRBJ1-1; D perhaps matches TRBD1 (6 bases). The sample in question was PBMCs from blood, obtained on the day of vaccination. The sequence came from a man in his fifties or sixties who received an inactivated influenza vaccine. This CDR3 is CSARDLQGETEAFF. The DNA for the CDR3 is TGCAGTGCTAGAGATTTACAGGGAGAAACTGAAGCTTTCTTT.